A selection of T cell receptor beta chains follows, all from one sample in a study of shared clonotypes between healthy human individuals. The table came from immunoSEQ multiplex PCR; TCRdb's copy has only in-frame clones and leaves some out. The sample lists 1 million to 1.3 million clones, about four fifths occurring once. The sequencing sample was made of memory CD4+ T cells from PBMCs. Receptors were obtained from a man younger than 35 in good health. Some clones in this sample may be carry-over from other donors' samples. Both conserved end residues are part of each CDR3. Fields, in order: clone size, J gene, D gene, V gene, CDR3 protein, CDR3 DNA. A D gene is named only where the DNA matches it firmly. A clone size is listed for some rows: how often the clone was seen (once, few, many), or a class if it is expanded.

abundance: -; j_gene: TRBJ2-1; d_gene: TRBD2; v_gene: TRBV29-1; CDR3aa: CSVEREGRHEQFF; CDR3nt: TGCAGCGTTGAAAGGGAGGGTCGTCATGAGCAGTTCTTC
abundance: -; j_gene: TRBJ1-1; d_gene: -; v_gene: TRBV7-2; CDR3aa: CASRMRTANTEAFF; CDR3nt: TGTGCCAGCAGGATGAGGACAGCGAACACTGAAGCTTTCTTT
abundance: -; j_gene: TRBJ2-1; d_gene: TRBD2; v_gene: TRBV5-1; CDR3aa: CASSESPGLAGEEQFF; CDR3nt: TGCGCCAGCAGCGAATCACCGGGACTAGCGGGAGAGGAGCAGTTCTTC
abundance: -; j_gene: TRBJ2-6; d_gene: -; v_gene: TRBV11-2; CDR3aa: CASSPNREVLTF; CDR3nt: TGTGCCAGCAGCCCAAACAGGGAGGTCCTGACTTTC
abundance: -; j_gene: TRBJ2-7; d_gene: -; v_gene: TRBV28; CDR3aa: CASSADFPYEQYF; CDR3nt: TGTGCCAGCTCGGCGGACTTTCCCTACGAGCAGTACTTC
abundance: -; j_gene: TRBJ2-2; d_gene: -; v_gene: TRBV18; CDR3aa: CASSRNRDGYTGELFF; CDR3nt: TGTGCCAGCTCACGAAACCGGGACGGGTACACCGGGGAGCTGTTTTTT
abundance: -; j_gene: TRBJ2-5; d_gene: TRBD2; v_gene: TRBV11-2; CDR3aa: CASSPGLARGQETQYF; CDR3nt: TGTGCCAGCAGTCCTGGACTAGCGAGGGGCCAAGAGACCCAGTACTTC
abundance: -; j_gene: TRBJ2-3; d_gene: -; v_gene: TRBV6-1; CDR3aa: CASSDSGAGTDTQYF; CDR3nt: TGTGCCAGCAGTGATTCGGGGGCCGGCACAGATACGCAGTATTTT
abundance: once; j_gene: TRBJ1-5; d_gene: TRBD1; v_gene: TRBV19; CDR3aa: CASSVVFGTGYTQPQHF; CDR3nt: TGTGCCAGTAGTGTTGTCTTCGGGACAGGGTATACTCAGCCCCAGCATTTT
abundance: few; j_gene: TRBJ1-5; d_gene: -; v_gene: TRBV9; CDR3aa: CASSAEGHSNQPQHF; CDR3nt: TGTGCCAGCAGCGCCGAGGGACACAGCAATCAGCCCCAGCATTTT
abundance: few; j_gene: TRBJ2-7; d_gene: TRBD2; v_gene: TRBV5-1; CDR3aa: CASSLQASGGSSYEQYF; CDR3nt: TGCGCCAGCAGCTTGCAGGCTAGCGGAGGCAGCTCCTACGAGCAGTACTTC
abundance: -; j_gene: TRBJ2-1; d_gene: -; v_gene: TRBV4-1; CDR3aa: CASSQVGDSEQFF; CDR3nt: TGCGCCAGCAGCCAAGTGGGGGATTCAGAGCAGTTCTTC
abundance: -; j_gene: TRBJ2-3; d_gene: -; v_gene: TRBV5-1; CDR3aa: CASSYSGPTDTQYF; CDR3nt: TGCGCCAGCAGCTATAGCGGACCGACAGATACGCAGTATTTT
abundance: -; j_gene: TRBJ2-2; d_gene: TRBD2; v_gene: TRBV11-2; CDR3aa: CASSLVREGLSGELFF; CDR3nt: TGTGCCAGCAGCTTAGTACGGGAGGGCCTTTCCGGGGAGCTGTTTTTT
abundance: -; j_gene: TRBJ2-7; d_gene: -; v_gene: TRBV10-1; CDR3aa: CASIHRLFSGDSYEQYF; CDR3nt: TGCGCCAGCATTCATAGACTGTTTAGCGGAGACTCCTACGAGCAGTACTTC
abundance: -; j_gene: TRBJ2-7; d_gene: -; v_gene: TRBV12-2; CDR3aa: CASRLNSGMRAYEQYF; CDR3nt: TGTGCAAGTCGCTTAAATAGCGGGATGAGAGCCTACGAGCAGTACTTC
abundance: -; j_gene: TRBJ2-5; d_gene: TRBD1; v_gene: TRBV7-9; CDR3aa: CATFAGQGVSETQYF; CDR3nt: TGTGCCACCTTTGCGGGACAGGGGGTTTCCGAGACCCAGTACTTC
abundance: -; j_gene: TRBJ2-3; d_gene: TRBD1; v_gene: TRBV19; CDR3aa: CASSMGQTTDTQYF; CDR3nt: TGTGCCAGTAGTATGGGACAGACCACAGATACGCAGTATTTT
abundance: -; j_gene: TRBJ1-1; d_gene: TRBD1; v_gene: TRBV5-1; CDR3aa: CASSFGTGGGNTEAFF; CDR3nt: TGCGCCAGCAGCTTCGGGACAGGGGGCGGAAACACTGAAGCTTTCTTT
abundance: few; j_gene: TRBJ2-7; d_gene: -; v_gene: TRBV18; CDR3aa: CASSPPAVGGYEQYF; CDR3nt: TGTGCCAGCTCACCACCTGCCGTTGGAGGGTACGAGCAGTACTTC
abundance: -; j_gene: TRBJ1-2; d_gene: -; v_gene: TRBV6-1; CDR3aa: CASSAGRLGGYTF; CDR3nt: TGTGCCAGCAGTGCGGGCCGGTTGGGGGGCTACACCTTC
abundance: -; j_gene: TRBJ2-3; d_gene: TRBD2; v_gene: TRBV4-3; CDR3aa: CASSQDPGLAKTDTQYF; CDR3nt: TGCGCCAGCAGCCAAGATCCGGGACTAGCGAAGACAGATACGCAGTATTTT
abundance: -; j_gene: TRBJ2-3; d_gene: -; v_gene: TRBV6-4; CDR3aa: CASSDGPGTDTQYF; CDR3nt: TGTGCCAGCAGTGACGGCCCGGGCACAGATACGCAGTATTTT
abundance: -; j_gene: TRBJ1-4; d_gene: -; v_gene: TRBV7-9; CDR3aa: CASSLSYRANEKLFF; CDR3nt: TGTGCCAGCAGCTTAAGCTACAGGGCTAATGAAAAACTGTTTTTT
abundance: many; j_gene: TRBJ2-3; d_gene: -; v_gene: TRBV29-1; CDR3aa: CSGRSTDTQYF; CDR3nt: TGCAGCGGGAGGTCCACAGATACGCAGTATTTT
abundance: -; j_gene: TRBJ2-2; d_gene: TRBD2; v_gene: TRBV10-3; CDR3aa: CAISDGLAAGELFF; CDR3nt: TGTGCCATCAGTGACGGACTAGCGGCCGGGGAGCTGTTTTTT
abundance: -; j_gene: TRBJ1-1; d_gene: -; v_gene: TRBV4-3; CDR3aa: CASSQVGTGGEAFF; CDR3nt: TGCGCCAGCAGCCAAGTAGGGACTGGCGGTGAAGCTTTCTTT
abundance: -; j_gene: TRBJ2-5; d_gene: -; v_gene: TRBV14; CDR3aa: CASSPYPSETQYF; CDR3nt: TGTGCCAGCAGCCCCTATCCCTCAGAGACCCAGTACTTC
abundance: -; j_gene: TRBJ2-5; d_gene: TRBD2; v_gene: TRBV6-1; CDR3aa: CAGTSGFSETQYF; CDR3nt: TGTGCCGGGACTAGCGGGTTTTCGGAGACCCAGTACTTC
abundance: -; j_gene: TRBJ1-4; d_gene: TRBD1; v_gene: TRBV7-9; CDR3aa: CASSFTYGQGREKLFF; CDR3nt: TGTGCCAGCAGCTTTACCTACGGACAGGGAAGGGAAAAACTGTTTTTT
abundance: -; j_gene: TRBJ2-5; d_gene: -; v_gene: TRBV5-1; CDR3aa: CASSPGWGLVEETQYF; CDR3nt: TGCGCCAGCAGCCCCGGATGGGGGTTGGTTGAAGAGACCCAGTACTTC
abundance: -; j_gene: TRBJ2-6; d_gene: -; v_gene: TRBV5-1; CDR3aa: CASSLRWVSGANVLTF; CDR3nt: TGCGCCAGCAGCTTGCGGTGGGTGTCTGGGGCCAACGTCCTGACTTTC
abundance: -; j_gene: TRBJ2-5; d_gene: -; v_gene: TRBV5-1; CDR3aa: CASSLDGAQETQYF; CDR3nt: TGCGCCAGCAGCTTGGATGGGGCCCAAGAGACCCAGTACTTC
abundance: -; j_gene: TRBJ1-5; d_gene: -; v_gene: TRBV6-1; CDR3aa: CASSARDGGVNQPQHF; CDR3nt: TGTGCCAGCAGTGCCAGAGATGGGGGTGTGAATCAGCCCCAGCATTTT
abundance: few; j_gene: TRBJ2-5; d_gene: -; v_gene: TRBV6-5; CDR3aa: CASSYGIGKETQYF; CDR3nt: TGTGCCAGCAGTTACGGTATCGGAAAAGAGACCCAGTACTTC
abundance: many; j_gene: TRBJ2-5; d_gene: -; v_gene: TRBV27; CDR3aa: CASSLGWGETQYF; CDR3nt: TGTGCCAGCAGTTTAGGATGGGGAGAGACCCAGTACTTC
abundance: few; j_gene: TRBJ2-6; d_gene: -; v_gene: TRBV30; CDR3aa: CAWAKGLLSSGANVLTF; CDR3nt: TGTGCCTGGGCCAAAGGACTGTTAAGCTCTGGGGCCAACGTCCTGACTTTC
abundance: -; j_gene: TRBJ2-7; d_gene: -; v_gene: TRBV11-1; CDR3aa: CASSLSGYEQYF; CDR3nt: TGTGCCAGCAGCTTATCTGGATACGAGCAGTACTTC
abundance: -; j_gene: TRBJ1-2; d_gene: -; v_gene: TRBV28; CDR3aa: CASSLMGNPNYGYTF; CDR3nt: TGTGCCAGCAGTTTAATGGGGAATCCTAACTATGGCTACACCTTC
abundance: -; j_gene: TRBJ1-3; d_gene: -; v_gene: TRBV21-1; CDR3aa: CASSSWDIGNTIYF; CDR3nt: TGTGCCAGCAGCTCTTGGGACATTGGAAACACCATATATTTT
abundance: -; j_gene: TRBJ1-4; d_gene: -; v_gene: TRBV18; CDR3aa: CASSPRFGGEKLFF; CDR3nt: TGTGCCAGCTCACCACGCTTCGGGGGTGAAAAACTGTTTTTT
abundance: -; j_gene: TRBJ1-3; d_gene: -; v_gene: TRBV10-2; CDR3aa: CASSAWTIAGNTIYF; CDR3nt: TGCGCCAGCAGTGCTTGGACAATCGCTGGAAACACCATATATTTT
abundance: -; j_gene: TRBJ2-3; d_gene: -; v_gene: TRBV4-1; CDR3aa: CASSQEGMGSRTDTQYF; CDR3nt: TGCGCCAGCAGCCAAGAGGGGATGGGCAGCCGCACAGATACGCAGTATTTT
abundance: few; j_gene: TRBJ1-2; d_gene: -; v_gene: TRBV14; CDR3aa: CASSQVHNNPYGYTF; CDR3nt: TGTGCCAGCAGCCAAGTGCACAACAACCCCTATGGCTACACCTTC